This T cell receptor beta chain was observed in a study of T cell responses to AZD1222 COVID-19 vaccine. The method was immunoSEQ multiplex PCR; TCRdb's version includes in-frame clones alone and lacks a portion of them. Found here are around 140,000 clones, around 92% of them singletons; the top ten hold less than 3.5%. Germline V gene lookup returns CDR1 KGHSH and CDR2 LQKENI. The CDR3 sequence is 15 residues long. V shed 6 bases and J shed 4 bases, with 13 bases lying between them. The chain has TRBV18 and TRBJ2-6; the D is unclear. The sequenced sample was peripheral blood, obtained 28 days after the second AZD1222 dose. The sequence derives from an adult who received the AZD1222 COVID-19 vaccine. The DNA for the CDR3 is TGTGCCAGCTCCCCGACCTTAGCCGGGGCCAACGTCCTGACTTTC. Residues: CASSPTLAGANVLTF.